This T cell receptor (beta chain) was identified during a study of immune aging and cytomegalovirus after organ transplant (dated by TCRdb to the early 2020s). Notes on the research overall: Every transplant recipient was given three-drug immunosuppression consisting of prednisone, tacrolimus, and mycophenolate. General study outcomes and caveats: Following viremia, cells with an aged phenotype rose post-transplant no matter the clone size, with the increase showing up earlier in large clones (days 200-264) than in small clones. Large clones contained a bigger proportion of TEMRA cells, and over time the seven largest clones (fewer than 2,000 cells) picked up aged and TEMRA cells and lost TCM cells. CD57 was not measured in the sequencing data, so a conservative gene-based aging definition was used instead.

This clonotype counts as medium-sized (0.01 to 0.1%). Its target antigen remains unknown. No clone much larger than this one lies a single base away; base qualities are absent. Library construction relied on single-cell sequencing. TCRdb shows the sequencer as Illumina NovaSeq 6000. The BD Rhapsody Targeted mRNA and AbSeq Reagent Kit was used in a microwell format for cell capture and library preparation. Libraries were prepared to cover TCR, sample tags, AbSeq, and targeted mRNA from the Human T-Cell Expression Panel plus custom TOX and TOX2 primers. Sequencing of the libraries was done on an Illumina NovaSeq. On the authors' methods: The analysis covered about 10,000 cells in total, of which 7,000 to 7,500 were CD8 T cells and around 4,900 were CD8 T cells with an identifiable TCR CDR3. The BD Rhapsody Targeted Analysis Pipeline, including V(D)J processing, was run on the Seven Bridges Genomics platform to process the raw data. Quality control, Sample Tag demultiplexing with Lex-BDSMK, clone identification with VDJ Explorer, and Seurat clustering were all done in SeqGeq 1.6.0. A clone was considered non-expanded if it made up <1% of CD8 T cells, and considered a clonal expansion if it made up >2.5% of the sample. TCRdb took the public reads, trimmed them with fastp at Q25, ran MiXCR for clone calling and kept in-frame beta chains. Rows merge per CDR3 protein into single entries with the most common DNA and genes. In this record, the V and J calls reflect TCRdb's handling and not the investigators' own analysis. For this sample there are around 21,000 distinct CDR3 sequences; about a third appear just once. Together, the top ten hold less than 30% of the sample.

Read against the paper, the sample's time point label means: five sample-tagged time points from pre-transplant (day -1) to day 368 post-transplant, pooled. Thawed PBMC were stimulated with a CMV IE-1 overlapping peptide library for around twelve hours, with no transport inhibitors added. After thawing, cells were rested overnight and were then stimulated in R10 medium with CD28/CD49d costimulation. The IE-1 peptide library was made up of 15-amino-acid peptides with 11-amino-acid overlaps. Each time point was barcoded with BD Single-Cell Multiplexing Kit Sample Tags, pooled, and stained with oligo-conjugated anti-CD45RA plus sorting antibodies. A BD FACSAria III was used to sort CMV-responsive CD8+CD137+ and CD4+CD154+ T cells at 4-way purity. Blood samples were drawn into EDTA vacutainers and processed by Ficoll gradient within 1-24 hours. The sample here was CMV peptide-activated CD4+ and CD8+ T cells sorted from blood, taken at five time points, pooled. What this sample's cell subset or site label stands for: sorted CD8+CD137+ and CD4+CD154+ T cells after about 12 h CMV IE-1 peptide stimulation. The receptor's source is a female donor who had a heart transplant and CMV viremia.

For the CDR3, the sequence is CASSLWGGQPQHF. The DNA sequence follows: TGTGCCAGCAGTTTGTGGGGAGGACAGCCCCAGCATTTT. The chain links TRBV27 with TRBJ1-5, with the D gene call left open. V lost 3 bases and J lost 7 bases; the stretch between them is 10 bases long. CDR1 and CDR2 (MNHEY, SMNVEV) derive from the germline V gene (reference sequence). The CDR3 runs 13 residues from the cysteine to the phenylalanine. Solely the CDR3 DNA is kept, with 39 bases framed from the first base.